This section outlines one T cell receptor (beta chain) sequence together with its context. Its antigen remains unidentified. TCRdb fed the 5' RACE reads into MiXCR, producing one record per CDR3 protein. Among 350,000 to 450,000 distinct CDR3 sequences listed, approximately 20% were seen once. This entry belongs to a study of CD8 T cells in ankylosing spondylitis. General study points: Seemingly characteristic of ankylosing spondylitis blood was a TCR beta motif consisting of several highly homologous variants.

This CDR3 region has 13 residues. V was pared by 5 bases and J by 8 bases, with 13 bases between. Germline assignment: CDR1 SNHLY and CDR2 FYNNEI. The clonotype was recovered from a male donor with ankylosing spondylitis or in good health (not recorded which). V and J are TRBV2 and TRBJ2-1; D is perhaps TRBD2 (5 bases). Material: blood, either unsorted or a sorted T cell fraction (not recorded which). The CDR3, as DNA: TGTGCCAGCAGTCCCCCTGCGGAGGATGAGCAGTTCTTC. It is translated as CASSPPAEDEQFF.